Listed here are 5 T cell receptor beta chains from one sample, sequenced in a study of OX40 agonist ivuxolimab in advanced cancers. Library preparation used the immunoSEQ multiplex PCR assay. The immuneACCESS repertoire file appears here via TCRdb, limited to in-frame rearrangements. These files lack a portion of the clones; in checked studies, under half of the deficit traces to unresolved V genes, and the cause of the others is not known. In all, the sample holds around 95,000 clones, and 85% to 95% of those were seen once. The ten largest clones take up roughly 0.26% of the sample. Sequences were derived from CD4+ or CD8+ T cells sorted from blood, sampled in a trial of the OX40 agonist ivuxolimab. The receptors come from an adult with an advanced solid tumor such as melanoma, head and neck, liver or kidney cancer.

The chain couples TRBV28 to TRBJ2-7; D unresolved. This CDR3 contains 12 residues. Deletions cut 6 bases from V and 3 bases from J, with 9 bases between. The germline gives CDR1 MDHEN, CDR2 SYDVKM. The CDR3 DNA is TGTGCCAGCAGCCATATAGGCTACGAGCAGTACTTC. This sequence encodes CASSHIGYEQYF.

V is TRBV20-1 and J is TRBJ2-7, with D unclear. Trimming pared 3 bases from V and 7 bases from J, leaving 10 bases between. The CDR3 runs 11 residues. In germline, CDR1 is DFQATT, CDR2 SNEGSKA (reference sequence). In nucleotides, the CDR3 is TGCAGTGCTAGGAACGGTGGGGAGCAGTACGTC. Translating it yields CSARNGGEQYV.

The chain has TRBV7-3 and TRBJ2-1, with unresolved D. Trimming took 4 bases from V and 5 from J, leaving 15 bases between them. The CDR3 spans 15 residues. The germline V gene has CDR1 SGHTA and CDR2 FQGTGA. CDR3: CASSSNKATNNEQFF. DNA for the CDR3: TGTGCCAGCAGCTCAAACAAAGCTACAAACAATGAGCAGTTCTTC.

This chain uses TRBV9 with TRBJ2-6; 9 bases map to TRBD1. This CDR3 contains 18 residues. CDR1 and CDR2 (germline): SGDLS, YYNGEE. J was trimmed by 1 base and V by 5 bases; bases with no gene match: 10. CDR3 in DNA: TGTGCCAGCAGTCTCCACCGGGACAGGGTATCTGGGGCCAACGTCCTGACTTTC. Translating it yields CASSLHRDRVSGANVLTF. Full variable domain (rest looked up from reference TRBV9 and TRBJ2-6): DSGVTQTPKHLITATGQRVTLRCSPRSGDLSVYWYQQSLDQGLQFLIQYYNGEERAKGNILERFSAQQFPDLHSELNLSSLELGDSALYFCASSLHRDRVSGANVLTFGAGSRLTVL.

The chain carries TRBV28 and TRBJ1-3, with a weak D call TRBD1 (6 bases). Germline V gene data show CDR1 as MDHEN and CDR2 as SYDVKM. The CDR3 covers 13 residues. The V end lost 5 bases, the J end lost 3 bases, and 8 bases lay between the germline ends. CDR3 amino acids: CASSTGYGNTIYF. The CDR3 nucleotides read TGTGCCAGCAGTACAGGGTATGGAAACACCATATATTTT.